This T cell receptor (beta chain) was documented in a study of spatial heterogeneity in lung cancer. TCR cDNA molecules were tagged individually, and each one carried a unique molecular identifier. MiXCR was run by TCRdb on the 5' RACE reads, yielding one entry per CDR3 protein. The table lists under 100,000 distinct CDR3 sequences, 7% to 9% of them singletons. Time point indicated: sample taken at primary tumor resection. Tumor, nontumor lung or frozen PBMC supplied whole RNA that was sequenced unsorted. Samples were obtained from 70 or so donors, all untreated early-stage non-small cell lung cancer patients. V shed 4 bases and J shed 5 bases, with 21 bases lying between them. CDR1 is LGHDT, CDR2 YNNKEL, per germline (reference sequence). The CDR3 has 16 residues. At least ten counts were recorded for this clonotype. The antigen is undetermined. Study results and caveats: Compared with follow-up, resection was when ubiquitous expanded tumor TCRs appeared in blood more.

This chain uses TRBV3-1 with TRBJ2-7; perhaps TRBD2 as D (5 bases). The sequencing here drew on PBMCs, taken at surgery. This sequence was found in a male donor with early-stage non-small cell lung cancer. The CDR3 coding sequence is TGTGCCAGCAGCCGGGAACCGGCCGAAGCGGCCCACGAGCAGTACTTC. Translating gives CASSREPAEAAHEQYF.